The T cell receptor (beta chain) under discussion was sequenced for a study of patients and donors after allogeneic stem cell transplantation. This clonotype showed up just a few times. Germline V lookup: CDR1 DFQATT, CDR2 SNEGSKA (reference sequence). Trimming at V came to 5 bases and at J to 3 bases, leaving 11 bases not matched to a gene. This CDR3 region has 15 residues. TCRdb re-called the RT-PCR reads with MiXCR, one entry per CDR3 protein. The sample carries some 880,000 distinct CDR3 sequences, about a sixth recorded once. This receptor was identified in a human donor who was either an allogeneic HSCT recipient or a stem cell or donor lymphocyte infusion donor (not recorded which). It is not recorded whose cells these are; they may come from a transplant donor. Sequenced input: blood, either unsorted or a sorted T cell fraction (not recorded which). V and J are TRBV20-1 and TRBJ2-7; 9 nucleotides agree with TRBD2. CDR3 DNA: TGCAGTGCTGGCAATTGGGGTAGCGGGAGCTACGAGCAGTACTTC. This sequence encodes CSAGNWGSGSYEQYF.